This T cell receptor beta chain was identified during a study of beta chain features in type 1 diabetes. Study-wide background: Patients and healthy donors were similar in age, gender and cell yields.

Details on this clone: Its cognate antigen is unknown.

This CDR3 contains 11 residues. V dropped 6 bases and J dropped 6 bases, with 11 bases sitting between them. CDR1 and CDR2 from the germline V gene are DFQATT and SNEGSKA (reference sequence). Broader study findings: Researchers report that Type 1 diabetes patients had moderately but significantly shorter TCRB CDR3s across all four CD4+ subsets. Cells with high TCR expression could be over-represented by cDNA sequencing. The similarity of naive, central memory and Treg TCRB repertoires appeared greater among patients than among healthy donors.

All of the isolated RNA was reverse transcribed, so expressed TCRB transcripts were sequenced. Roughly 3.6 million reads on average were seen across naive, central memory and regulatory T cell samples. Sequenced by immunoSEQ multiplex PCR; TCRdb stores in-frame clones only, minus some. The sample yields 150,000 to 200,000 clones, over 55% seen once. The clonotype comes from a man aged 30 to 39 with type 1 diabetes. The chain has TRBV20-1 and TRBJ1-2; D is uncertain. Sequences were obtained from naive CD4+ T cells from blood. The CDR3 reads CSARRNDGYTF. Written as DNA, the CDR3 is TGCAGTGCCCGTAGAAACGATGGCTACACCTTC.